This T cell receptor beta chain was retrieved from a study of T cells in Graves' hyperthyroidism and ophthalmopathy. Study findings and constraints: In blood, most of the thyroid clonotypes expanded above 0.001 were also present. Separation of ophthalmopathy from stable hyperthyroidism was achieved by a 13 V-J model.

This CDR3 spans 13 amino acids. V lost 3 bases to trimming and J lost 1 base, with 7 bases between them. The germline V gene encodes CDR1 SQVTM and CDR2 ANQGSEA. Amplification yielded TCR beta CDR3 regions, with RNA transcripts as the source. The study used the HTBI primer set for a first-round RT-PCR of the TCR CDR3. One entry per CDR3 protein results from TCRdb running MiXCR on the multiplex PCR reads. Of 700,000 or so distinct CDR3 sequences in the sample, around 17% were seen once. This clonotype was counted at least ten times. Its antigen is not identified. Exclusion of patients followed from uncontrolled infection, other autoimmune disease, pregnancy or lactation.

Sequenced: blood. The clonotype comes from a man aged 18 to 29 with Graves' hyperthyroidism. The chain uses TRBV29-1 and TRBJ2-1; D is perhaps TRBD2 (6 bases). The CDR3 bases are TGCAGCGTTGAGGGACTGTCCTACAATGAGCAGTTCTTC. It encodes CSVEGLSYNEQFF.